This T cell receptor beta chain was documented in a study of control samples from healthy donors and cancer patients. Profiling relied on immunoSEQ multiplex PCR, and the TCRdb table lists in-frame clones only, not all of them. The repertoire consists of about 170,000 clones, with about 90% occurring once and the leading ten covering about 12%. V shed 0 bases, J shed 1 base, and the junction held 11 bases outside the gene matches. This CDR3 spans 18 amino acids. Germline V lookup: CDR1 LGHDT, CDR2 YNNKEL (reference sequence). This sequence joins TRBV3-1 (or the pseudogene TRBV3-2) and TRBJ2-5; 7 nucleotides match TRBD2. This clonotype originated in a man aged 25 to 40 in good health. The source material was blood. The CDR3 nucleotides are TGTGCCAGCAGCCAAGATCGGCGGGAGTTTAGGCGCCAAGAGACCCAGTACTTC. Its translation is CASSQDRREFRRQETQYF.